This is a list of T cell receptor beta chains from one sample in a study of OX40 agonist ivuxolimab in advanced cancers. Sequencing was performed with immunoSEQ multiplex PCR; in TCRdb, only in-frame clones are kept and a portion is missing. The repertoire includes around 100,000 clones, 89% of them detected once, and around 0.16% sits in the top ten. Sequenced material: CD4+ or CD8+ T cells sorted from blood, taken in a trial of the OX40 agonist ivuxolimab. These receptors originate from an adult with an advanced solid tumor such as melanoma, head and neck, liver or kidney cancer. The CDR3 runs from the conserved cysteine through the conserved F or W. Fields, in order: J gene, D gene, clone size, V gene, CDR3 DNA, CDR3 protein. The D gene is left open where the match is weak. Only part of the rows carry a size: once, few, many, or a class if the clone is expanded.

TRBJ1-2,TRBD1,once,TRBV4-1,TGCGCCAGCAGCCAAGATGGGGATGGGGGACAGGGTGGCATCTCCGGCTACACCTTC,CASSQDGDGGQGGISGYTF
TRBJ2-1,TRBD1,NA,TRBV29-1,TGCAGCGCAGGACAAAGGGGGCTGTACAATGAGCAGTTCTTC,CSAGQRGLYNEQFF
TRBJ1-5,NA,NA,TRBV6-1,TGTGCCAGCAGTGGAGAAAGCAATCAGCCCCAGCATTTT,CASSGESNQPQHF
TRBJ2-3,NA,NA,TRBV2,TGTGCCAGCAGTGTTGGTGCGGGGGCCGCAGATACGCAGTATTTT,CASSVGAGAADTQYF
TRBJ1-1,NA,NA,TRBV10-3,TGTGCCATCAGTGAGGGGGCAGGAATTAACACTGAAGCTTTCTTT,CAISEGAGINTEAFF
TRBJ1-2,NA,NA,TRBV6-1,TGTGCCAGCACCGAAGGGGGGAGGGGTGGCTACACCTTC,CASTEGGRGGYTF
TRBJ1-1,NA,once,TRBV4-2,TGTGCCAGCAGCCCTATTGCTAGGGGGAGCACTGAAGCTTTCTTT,CASSPIARGSTEAFF
TRBJ2-3,TRBD2,NA,TRBV30,TGTGCCTGGAGACTAGCGGGGGTCCGCACAGATACGCAGTATTTT,CAWRLAGVRTDTQYF
TRBJ2-5,NA,NA,TRBV6-1,TGTGCCAGCAGTGAATTGCGGAGCTACCAAGAGACCCAGTACTTC,CASSELRSYQETQYF
TRBJ2-7,NA,NA,TRBV13,TGTGCCAGCAGCTTAGGGTCAGGGGTAGGCTCCTACGAGCAGTACTTC,CASSLGSGVGSYEQYF
TRBJ1-1,NA,NA,TRBV6-5,TGTGCCAGCAGTACAATGGGGTACACTGAAGCTTTCTTT,CASSTMGYTEAFF
TRBJ2-5,TRBD1,NA,TRBV30,TGTGCCTGGAGTCGGACAGGGGGAGGGTCCCAGTACTTC,CAWSRTGGGSQYF